The source of this T cell receptor (beta chain) is a study of TIL therapy for anti-PD-1-resistant metastatic lung cancer. Study context: Most patients had lung adenocarcinoma.

The immunoSEQ assay was v3. Survey-level samples got roughly 1.9 million read pairs; deep-level samples got roughly 4.5-6 million. Clones were read by immunoSEQ multiplex PCR, and TCRdb kept only the in-frame ones, dropping some. The sample has 50,000 or so clones; 60% to 85% are singletons. Documented time point: pre-treatment sample, taken before nivolumab and TIL therapy. Tumor tissue came from excised metastases, mostly pleural nodules or supraclavicular lymph nodes. The CDR3 extends over 16 amino acids. V was cut by 2 bases and J by 4 bases, with 14 bases left in between. Germline CDR1 reads LNHDA; CDR2 reads SQIVND (reference sequence). This clone was recorded a few times.

The sequence was obtained from a person aged 25 to 85 with non-small cell lung cancer. Source: tumor tissue, taken at baseline. The chain has TRBV19 and TRBJ2-2, with D perhaps being TRBD1 or TRBD2 (6 bases each). The CDR3 sequence: CASSIPTGASTGELFF. CDR3 sequence (DNA): TGTGCCAGTAGTATACCAACGGGGGCAAGCACCGGGGAGCTGTTTTTT. Full variable domain (missing parts from reference TRBV19 and TRBJ2-2): DGGITQSPKYLFRKEGQNVTLSCEQNLNHDAMYWYRQDPGQGLRLIYYSQIVNDFQKGDIAEGYSVSREKKESFPLTVTSAQKNPTAFYLCASSIPTGASTGELFFGEGSRLTVL.